A selection of T cell receptor beta chains follows, all from one sample in a study of pediatric ulcerative colitis. Produced via immunoSEQ multiplex PCR; TCRdb's table is partial and in-frame only. The sample has tens of thousands of clones; about 80% are singletons. Sequenced sample: gut tissue. The source is a boy aged 5-17 years with moderate ulcerative colitis. The conserved cysteine and the conserved F or W are not part of the CDR3 here.

TRBV20-1 KMADQETQY
TRBV10-2 ASRTGGLNTEAF
TRBV5-1 ASSLAPPGETQY
TRBV9 ASSVGGRVNTEAF
TRBV28 ASTHPWGEETQY
TRBV7-9 ASSPRTGVMNTEAF
TRBV7-6 ASSLATEGAGYT
TRBV29-1 SVNDWGASGANVLT
TRBV19 ASQTTSGQETQY
TRBV11-2 ASSLVFPGTGFSNEQF
TRBV25-1 ASSEPLPGSRNTEAF
TRBV19 ASSLLPMGTEAF
TRBV19 ASSTNGAVGSSGNTIY